The 24 T cell receptor beta chains presented below share a single source sample, sequenced in a study of OX40 agonist ivuxolimab in advanced cancers. This table comes from immunoSEQ multiplex PCR, and its TCRdb copy is limited to in-frame clones, with some not included. The data show 60,000 to 70,000 clones, roughly 80% seen once. Sample: CD4+ or CD8+ T cells sorted from blood, taken in a trial of the OX40 agonist ivuxolimab. These receptors were obtained from an adult with an advanced solid tumor such as melanoma, head and neck, liver or kidney cancer.

This sequence joins TRBV11-2 and TRBJ2-7, with no clear D. V lost 2 bases to trimming and J lost 6 bases, with 17 bases between them. The CDR3 is 15 amino acids. The germline gives CDR1 SGHAT, CDR2 FQNNGV. In DNA, the CDR3 is TGTGCCAGCAGCTTAACCAGCCCGGTTCTCGGCGAGCAGTACTTC. Its translation is CASSLTSPVLGEQYF.

The genes are TRBV7-2 and TRBJ2-7, with 8 bases matching TRBD2. CDR1 and CDR2 (germline): SGHTA, FQGNSA. The junction had 8 bases not matched to a gene; V was cut back by 1 base and J by 6 bases. The CDR3 length is 15 residues. CDR3 nucleotide sequence: TGTGCCAGCAGCTTAGTGGGGACTAGTTCCGTCGAGCAGTACTTC. It is translated as CASSLVGTSSVEQYF.

This clone was seen only a few times. This chain links TRBV5-1 with TRBJ1-2; TRBD1 aligns across 8 bases. Germline values: CDR1 SGHRS, CDR2 YFSETQ. The CDR3 length is 14 residues. Trimming cost V 7 bases and J 3 bases; bases outside gene matches: 8. This CDR3 is CASYPGQVDYGYTF. CDR3 coding DNA: TGCGCCAGCTACCCGGGACAGGTTGACTATGGCTACACCTTC.

J is TRBJ2-7 and V is TRBV9; D remains ambiguous. Trimming pared 0 bases from V and 2 bases from J, leaving 12 bases between. The CDR3 totals 15 residues. Germline loops: CDR1 SGDLS, CDR2 YYNGEE. CDR3 bases: TGTGCCAGCAGCGTAGCTGCCGATCTAACCTACGAGCAGTACTTC. Translation: CASSVAADLTYEQYF.

This chain joins TRBV6-6 and TRBJ2-7; D remains ambiguous. Trimming removed 7 bases at V and 4 bases at J, with 11 bases between. CDR1 is MNHNY, CDR2 SVGAGI, per germline (reference sequence). This CDR3 region has 12 residues. The CDR3 nucleotides are TGTGCCAGCACCTCCAATCTGTACGAGCAGTACTTC. Translation: CASTSNLYEQYF.

The chain combines TRBV2 with TRBJ2-3; 8 bases fit TRBD2. CDR1 is SNHLY and CDR2 is FYNNEI in the germline V gene. With 7 bases clipped from V and 0 bases from J, the junction kept 9 bases outside the gene matches. This CDR3 has 16 amino acids. The CDR3 is CASTSRGATSTDTQYF. DNA of the CDR3: TGTGCCAGCACTTCGCGGGGGGCTACTAGCACAGATACGCAGTATTTT.

The chain recombines TRBV6-5 with TRBJ2-3; TRBD2 might be the D (5 bases). The CDR3 is 15 amino acids. V was clipped by 2 bases and J by 5 bases, with 14 bases between them. In germline, CDR1 is MNHEY, CDR2 SVGAGI. CDR3 region: CASSYGLRGKDTQYF. The CDR3 bases are TGTGCCAGCAGTTACGGGCTACGGGGAAAAGATACGCAGTATTTT.

This clone was observed once. This rearrangement joins TRBV11-2 to TRBJ2-5; D possibly corresponds to TRBD1 (6 bases). With 7 bases removed from V and 2 bases from J, the gap between germline ends came to 11 bases. The CDR3 runs 13 residues. CDR1 SGHAT and CDR2 FQNNGV come from the germline V gene. Here the CDR3 DNA reads TGTGCCAGCACCCCTACAGGGCAAGAGACCCAGTACTTC. Protein product: CASTPTGQETQYF.

The chain recombines TRBV5-1 with TRBJ1-2, with 7 bases aligning to TRBD1. The trim removed 0 bases at V and 2 bases at J, leaving 4 bases unmatched. The length of the CDR3 is 15 residues. Looked up from germline, CDR1 is SGHRS and CDR2 is YFSETQ. In DNA form, the CDR3 reads TGCGCCAGCAGCTTGGGCGGGACAGCCAACTATGGCTACACCTTC. As protein: CASSLGGTANYGYTF. Supplemented by reference TRBV5-1 and TRBJ1-2, the full variable domain reads KAGVTQTPRYLIKTRGQQVTLSCSPISGHRSVSWYQQTPGQGLQFLFEYFSETQRNKGNFPGRFSGRQFSNSRSEMNVSTLELGDSALYLCASSLGGTANYGYTFGSGTRLTVV.

This chain uses TRBV9 with TRBJ2-1, with TRBD2 matching 11 bases. V dropped 0 bases and J dropped 4; count of bases not matched to a gene: 3. The CDR3 spans 16 residues. CDR1 and CDR2 (germline): SGDLS, YYNGEE. CDR3 region: CASSVVAGGPYNEQFF. The CDR3 nucleotides read TGTGCCAGCAGCGTAGTAGCGGGGGGGCCTTACAATGAGCAGTTCTTC.

Here the CDR3 reads CARPGPRRREVTEAFF. In nucleotides, the CDR3 is TGTGCCAGACCAGGGCCGCGCCGCAGGGAGGTCACTGAAGCTTTCTTT. The rearrangement uses TRBV4-2 and TRBJ1-1; D may be TRBD1 (5 bases). Trimming stripped 9 bases from V and 4 bases from J, with 24 bases between. The CDR3 runs to 16 residues. Germline CDR1 LGHNA, CDR2 YNFKEQ.

The chain is built from TRBV11-2 and TRBJ2-5, with TRBD2 matching over 11 bases. The end of the DNA aligns better with TRBJ2-7, so the J call may be wrong. The germline V gene has CDR1 SGHAT and CDR2 FQNNGV. This CDR3 spans 16 amino acids. As DNA, the CDR3 is TGTGCCAGCAGCCCAGCTCTAGCGGGGGGCGCCTACGAGCAGTACTTC. Its protein product is CASSPALAGGAYEQYF.

This clone was observed a few times. The rearrangement uses TRBV7-2 and TRBJ2-7; D not certain. Trimming left V 9 bases short and J 1 base short, with 7 bases between. Germline CDR1 reads SGHTA; CDR2 reads FQGNSA. CDR3 length: 11 residues. The CDR3: CASLYSYEQYF. CDR3 DNA: TGTGCCAGTTTGTATTCCTACGAGCAGTACTTC.

This clone has only one observation. V usage is TRBV7-2 and J usage is TRBJ2-5, with D maybe TRBD2 (6 bases). Germline CDR1 and CDR2: SGHTA and FQGNSA. The CDR3 length is 14 residues. The V gene lost 4 bases and the J gene lost 9 bases, with 18 bases spanning the gap. CDR3 sequence: CASSWGVEQRAQYF. CDR3 DNA sequence: TGTGCCAGCAGCTGGGGGGTGGAGCAGCGGGCCCAGTACTTC. Looking up the rest from reference TRBV7-2 and TRBJ2-5 gives the full variable domain: GAGVSQSPSNKVTEKGKDVELRCDPISGHTALYWYRQSLGQGLEFLIYFQGNSAPDKSGLPSDRFSAERTGGSVSTLTIQRTQQEDSAVYLCASSWGVEQRAQYFGPGTRLLVL.

The CDR3 region has the DNA TGTGCCAGCAGCCCGTTTCTCCCACAGGGGGCGAGCGATGAGCAGTTCTTC. Amino acids: CASSPFLPQGASDEQFF. This chain joins TRBV7-6 and TRBJ2-1; 9 positions agree with TRBD1. Per the germline V gene, CDR1 is SGHVS and CDR2 is FNYEAQ. The CDR3 has 17 amino acids. Losses at the gene ends were 5 bases for V and 8 bases for J; bases not matched to a gene: 16.

This clone has a handful of counts. This chain joins TRBV27 and TRBJ2-3, with unresolved D. Deletions cut 2 bases from V and 4 bases from J, with 13 bases between. This CDR3 region has 15 residues. The germline gives CDR1 MNHEY, CDR2 SMNVEV (reference sequence). Written as DNA, the CDR3 is TGTGCCAGCAGTTTAAATGGCCCTGGGCCAGATACGCAGTATTTT. Translation gives CASSLNGPGPDTQYF.

The count of this clone is one. The CDR3 DNA sequence: TGTGCCAGCAGCCCATATAAAGGGAATCAGCCCCAGCATTTT. Its protein product is CASSPYKGNQPQHF. The gene calls are TRBV27 and TRBJ1-5; unclear D gene. This CDR3 region has 14 residues. The V gene lost 6 bases and the J gene lost 4 bases, with 13 bases spanning the gap. The germline gives CDR1 MNHEY, CDR2 SMNVEV (reference sequence).

The rearrangement uses TRBV28 and TRBJ2-7, with D possibly TRBD1 on 6 matching bases. This CDR3 is 14 amino acids long. CDR1 MDHEN and CDR2 SYDVKM come from the germline V gene. Trimming shortened V by 7 bases and J by 1 base, and 14 bases separated the two germline ends. The CDR3 loop reads CASISRGQSYEQYF. The CDR3 region has the DNA TGTGCCAGCATAAGTCGAGGACAGTCCTACGAGCAGTACTTC.

J is TRBJ2-7 and V is TRBV18, with D perhaps assigned TRBD1 or TRBD2 (5 bases each). V gave up 3 bases and J gave up 7 bases, with 13 bases separating them. The CDR3 has 13 amino acids. Germline V gene data show CDR1 as KGHSH and CDR2 as LQKENI. CDR3 sequence reads: CASSPGAEGEQYF. The CDR3 coding sequence is TGTGCCAGCTCACCCGGGGCAGAGGGAGAGCAGTACTTC.

The gene calls are TRBV7-2 and TRBJ2-7; 7 bases are shared with TRBD2. This CDR3 is 13 amino acids long. Germline trimming cut 3 bases from V and 6 bases from J; bases unmatched to any gene: 5. CDR1 is SGHTA and CDR2 is FQGNSA in the germline V gene. CDR3 sequence (DNA): TGTGCCAGCAGCTTGGGGGGGTCCGTCGAGCAGTACTTC. It specifies CASSLGGSVEQYF. Together with reference TRBV7-2 and TRBJ2-7, the CDR3 gives the full variable domain: GAGVSQSPSNKVTEKGKDVELRCDPISGHTALYWYRQSLGQGLEFLIYFQGNSAPDKSGLPSDRFSAERTGGSVSTLTIQRTQQEDSAVYLCASSLGGSVEQYFGPGTRLTVT.

V and J are TRBV12-5 and TRBJ1-1; D is unclear. Germline V CDR1 and CDR2: LGHNT, FRNRAP. CDR3 length: 10 residues. DNA for the CDR3: TGTGCCGTGGGGAACACTGAAGCTTTCTTT. Translation gives CAVGNTEAFF.

The chain links TRBV25-1 to TRBJ1-2; D is possibly TRBD1 (5 bases). Germline assignment: CDR1 MGHDK and CDR2 SYGVNS. V lost 8 bases and J 7 bases, leaving 11 bases between the germline ends. The length of the CDR3 is 11 residues. CDR3 bases: TGTGCCAGCCAGGGAGGAAGTGGCTACACCTTC. Its protein is CASQGGSGYTF.

J is TRBJ2-6 and V is TRBV2; 12 positions match TRBD2. The CDR3 runs 17 residues. Germline V gene data show CDR1 as SNHLY and CDR2 as FYNNEI. V gave up 8 bases and J gave up 1 base; unmatched junction bases: 6. The CDR3 region is CASGLTSGGSGANVLTF. CDR3 in DNA: TGTGCCAGCGGATTGACTAGCGGGGGTTCTGGGGCCAACGTCCTGACTTTC.

This clone was seen only a few times. The chain recombines TRBV5-1 with TRBJ2-7, with no clear D. Germline V lookup: CDR1 SGHRS, CDR2 YFSETQ. CDR3 size: 11 residues. V lost 7 bases and J 6 bases, leaving 11 bases between the germline ends. The DNA for the CDR3 is TGCGCCAGCTCCTCCACGGTCGAGCAGTACTTC. It translates to CASSSTVEQYF.